These 31 T cell receptor beta chains originate from one sample sequenced in a study of blood T cell repertoires in COVID-19. Sequencing was performed with immunoSEQ multiplex PCR; in TCRdb, only in-frame clones are kept and a portion is missing. In the table there are approximately 63,000 clones, about 90% of which are singletons. The sequenced material came from peripheral blood. These receptors were taken from a man of 80 years or more in a cohort sampled during active COVID-19.

V and J are TRBV7-6 and TRBJ2-1; TRBD2 matches at 10 bases. Germline values: CDR1 SGHVS, CDR2 FNYEAQ. Trimming took 0 bases from V and 14 from J; bases not matched to a gene: 10. The CDR3 spans 15 residues. As DNA, the CDR3 is TGTGCCAGCAGCTTAGCCGGCCTAGCGGGAGACGTGGAGTTCTTC. Its translation: CASSLAGLAGDVEFF.

The chain links TRBV13 to TRBJ1-2; D gene unclear. The length of the CDR3 is 11 residues. V was shortened by 0 bases and J by 8 bases, with 4 bases between the two germline ends. In germline, CDR1 is PRHDT, CDR2 FYEKMQ (reference sequence). The CDR3: CASSLGGGYTF. Written as DNA, the CDR3 is TGTGCCAGCAGCTTAGGCGGGGGCTACACCTTC.

J is TRBJ2-3 and V is TRBV19; 9 positions agree with TRBD1. The CDR3 loop spans 15 amino acids. CDR1 LNHDA and CDR2 SQIVND come from the germline V gene (reference sequence). The junction had 6 bases not matched to a gene; V was cut back by 4 bases and J by 4 bases. DNA for the CDR3: TGTGCCAGTAGTAGAAGACAGGGGGAGGCAGATACGCAGTATTTT. Translating gives CASSRRQGEADTQYF.

This CDR3 is CASSLTTGANTEAFF. DNA for the CDR3: TGCGCCAGCAGCTTAACGACAGGGGCGAACACTGAAGCTTTCTTT. This chain connects TRBV5-1 to TRBJ1-1, with 8 bases identical to TRBD1. Germline-derived CDR1 and CDR2 are SGHRS and YFSETQ. This CDR3 is built from 15 residues. V lost 2 bases, J lost 1 base, and 4 bases stayed unmatched.

The gene calls are TRBV9 and TRBJ2-5; TRBD1 agrees at 7 bases. Germline loops: CDR1 SGDLS, CDR2 YYNGEE. This CDR3 is 15 amino acids long. The J segment lost 5 bases and the V segment lost 0 bases, leaving 7 bases of the junction unmatched. The CDR3 reads CASSVGTGVWETQYF. The CDR3 coding sequence is TGTGCCAGCAGCGTAGGTACAGGGGTTTGGGAGACCCAGTACTTC.

This sequence joins TRBV19 and TRBJ1-2, with a tentative D call TRBD1 (6 bases). Germline CDR1 and CDR2: LNHDA and SQIVND (reference sequence). The V end was cut by 5 bases, the J end by 4 bases, with 14 bases between. The CDR3 totals 14 residues. CDR3 nucleotide sequence: TGTGCCAGTAGTGTCCCCCGGACAGTCTATGGCTACACCTTC. This codes for CASSVPRTVYGYTF.

This chain connects TRBV5-1 to TRBJ2-1; 10 nucleotides agree with TRBD2. CDR3 size: 15 residues. Per germline, CDR1 SGHRS and CDR2 YFSETQ. V lost 4 bases to trimming and J lost 8 bases; unmatched junction nucleotides: 9. CDR3 DNA sequence: TGCGCCAGCAGCAGAAGCGGGAGGGCTTGGGATGAGCAGTTCTTC. Translation: CASSRSGRAWDEQFF.

The V gene is TRBV30, the J gene TRBJ2-5; 7 bases line up with TRBD1. CDR3 length: 14 amino acids. The germline V gene has CDR1 GTSNPN and CDR2 SVGIG (reference sequence). Trimming removed 1 base from V and 1 base from J; junction bases left unmatched: 3. CDR3 DNA sequence: TGTGCCTGGAGTGGAGGGGGCTTCCAAGAGACCCAGTACTTC. It is translated as CAWSGGGFQETQYF.

The chain uses TRBV19 and TRBJ1-2; a possible D gene is TRBD1 (5 bases). Per germline, CDR1 LNHDA and CDR2 SQIVND (reference sequence). This CDR3 comprises 15 residues. V lost 5 bases and J 4 bases, leaving 17 bases between the germline ends. The CDR3 protein is CASSLSGASGYGYTF. The CDR3 DNA follows: TGTGCCAGTAGTCTTAGTGGGGCCTCTGGCTATGGCTACACCTTC.

J is TRBJ1-2 and V is TRBV28; 7 nucleotides line up with TRBD1. The CDR3 loop spans 13 amino acids. Trimming cost V 5 bases and J 8 bases; bases outside gene matches: 8. From germline, CDR1 is MDHEN and CDR2 SYDVKM. CDR3 region: CASSVPSGGGYTF. The DNA of the CDR3 is TGTGCCAGCAGTGTCCCCTCAGGGGGAGGCTACACCTTC.

The chain recombines TRBV5-1 with TRBJ1-1; 7 nucleotides match TRBD1. CDR1 and CDR2 from the germline V gene are SGHRS and YFSETQ. The J segment lost 3 bases and the V segment lost 2 bases, leaving 7 bases of the junction unmatched. CDR3 length: 15 amino acids. This chain's CDR3 is CASSLQGLRDTEAFF. The CDR3 DNA sequence: TGCGCCAGCAGCTTACAGGGGTTGAGGGACACTGAAGCTTTCTTT.

This clone was counted a single time. The chain uses TRBV29-1 and TRBJ2-5; 9 bases match TRBD2. The germline V gene encodes CDR1 SQVTM and CDR2 ANQGSEA. This CDR3 is built from 15 residues. The V and J ends lost 1 base and 2 bases, in that order; junction bases with no gene match: 5. CDR3 sequence reads: CSVEAASGEQETQYF. The CDR3, as DNA: TGCAGCGTTGAAGCGGCTAGCGGGGAACAAGAGACCCAGTACTTC.

V is TRBV7-8 and J is TRBJ1-1; 7 nucleotides agree with TRBD1. Germline V gives CDR1 SGHVS, CDR2 FQNEAQ. The J segment lost 1 base and the V segment lost 3 bases, leaving 2 bases of the junction unmatched. The length of the CDR3 is 14 residues. In DNA form, the CDR3 reads TGTGCCAGCAGCTTCGGGACAGCGAACACTGAAGCTTTCTTT. Translating it yields CASSFGTANTEAFF. Filled out from reference TRBV7-8 and TRBJ1-1, the complete variable domain reads GAGVSQSPRYKVAKRGQDVALRCDPISGHVSLFWYQQALGQGPEFLTYFQNEAQLDKSGLPSDRFFAERPEGSVSTLKIQRTQQEDSAVYLCASSFGTANTEAFFGQGTRLTVV.

The V and J genes are TRBV24-1 and TRBJ1-2; TRBD1 matches at 11 bases. The trim removed 6 bases at V and 8 bases at J, leaving 4 bases unmatched. The germline gives CDR1 KGHDR, CDR2 SFDVKD. The CDR3 has 13 residues. CDR3 region: CATSRTGGGGYTF. The CDR3 DNA reads as TGTGCCACCAGTCGGACAGGGGGCGGAGGCTACACCTTC.

This rearrangement joins TRBV10-2 to TRBJ1-6, with D hard to call. The CDR3 spans 16 residues. In germline, CDR1 is WSHSY, CDR2 SAAADI. The V gene lost 2 bases and the J gene lost 11 bases, with 19 bases spanning the gap. CDR3 residues: CASSEISTRSGAPLHF. Here the CDR3 DNA reads TGCGCCAGCAGTGAGATTTCGACCCGGTCCGGGGCACCCCTCCACTTT.

The J gene is TRBJ2-3, the V gene TRBV19; 7 bases are shared with TRBD2. CDR3 size: 14 residues. From germline, CDR1 is LNHDA and CDR2 SQIVND (reference sequence). The V gene end was trimmed by 7 bases and the J gene end by 4 bases; junction bases not matched to a gene: 8. In DNA form, the CDR3 reads TGTGCCAGTAATGGGGGTGGGAGGGCAGATACGCAGTATTTT. This sequence encodes CASNGGGRADTQYF.

In this sample, this clone turned up once. The rearrangement joins TRBV5-4 to TRBJ2-3, with D maybe TRBD2 (5 bases). The germline V gene encodes CDR1 SGHNT and CDR2 YYREEE (reference sequence). The CDR3 has 14 amino acids. V lost 5 bases and J 0 bases, leaving 10 bases between the germline ends. The DNA for the CDR3 is TGTGCCAGCAGTCGGACTGGTAGCACAGATACGCAGTATTTT. It codes for CASSRTGSTDTQYF.

The rearrangement uses TRBV11-2 and TRBJ2-7; D call uncertain. Deletions cut 0 bases from V and 3 bases from J, with 9 bases between. The CDR3 is made up of 14 amino acids. Germline CDR1 is SGHAT and CDR2 is FQNNGV. CDR3 region: CASSLETTIYEQYF. The CDR3 region has the DNA TGTGCCAGCAGCTTAGAAACTACAATCTACGAGCAGTACTTC.

The chain couples TRBV5-1 to TRBJ2-3; 11 nucleotides match TRBD2. The V and J ends lost 4 bases and 2 bases, in that order; junction bases with no gene match: 15. This CDR3 contains 19 residues. Per the germline V gene, CDR1 is SGHRS and CDR2 is YFSETQ. The CDR3 DNA reads as TGCGCCAGCAGCCTCAGATACTCCGGGACTAGCGGATTCACAGATACGCAGTATTTT. It encodes CASSLRYSGTSGFTDTQYF.

V usage is TRBV4-3 and J usage is TRBJ1-1; tentatively, D is TRBD1 (5 bases). This CDR3 comprises 16 residues. Germline V gene lookup returns CDR1 LGHNA and CDR2 YSLEER. Trimming took 3 bases from V and 0 from J, leaving 14 bases between them. The DNA of the CDR3 is TGCGCCAGCAGCCAGGGTCCGGAGGGACTGAACACTGAAGCTTTCTTT. Its protein is CASSQGPEGLNTEAFF.

The J gene is TRBJ2-1, the V gene TRBV19, with TRBD2 matching over 8 bases. Per the germline V gene, CDR1 is LNHDA and CDR2 is SQIVND (reference sequence). The CDR3 loop spans 13 amino acids. V shed 2 bases, J shed 8 bases, and the junction held 2 bases outside the gene matches. CDR3 DNA sequence: TGTGCCAGTAGTATACGGGAGGGCTATGAGCAGTTCTTC. Protein: CASSIREGYEQFF.

For the CDR3, the DNA is TGTGCCAGCAGTGAATCGAACTATGGCTACACCTTC. Its translation: CASSESNYGYTF. The chain is built from TRBV2 and TRBJ1-2, with no clear D. The V and J ends lost 2 bases and 2 bases respectively, with 3 bases between them. Germline-derived CDR1 and CDR2 are SNHLY and FYNNEI. This CDR3 is 12 amino acids long.

The V call is TRBV9, the J call TRBJ1-4; TRBD1 might be the D (5 bases). This CDR3 is built from 14 residues. The ends were cut back, 0 bases at V and 7 bases at J, with 10 bases in the middle. The germline V gene encodes CDR1 SGDLS and CDR2 YYNGEE. The CDR3 nucleotides are TGTGCCAGCAGCGTAGGCCAGGGAGGTGAAAAACTGTTTTTT. Translated, it gives CASSVGQGGEKLFF.

The chain has TRBV6-2 or TRBV6-3 and TRBJ1-5; D perhaps matches TRBD1 (5 bases). The CDR3 consists of 13 residues. The germline CDR1 and CDR2 sequences are MNHEY and SVGEGT. Trimming shortened V by 6 bases and J by 7 bases, and 13 bases separated the two germline ends. CDR3 coding DNA: TGTGCCAGCAGCAGGACACTCGGGCAGCCCCAGCATTTT. Residues: CASSRTLGQPQHF.

V gene TRBV19 combines with J gene TRBJ2-1, with 15 bases lining up with TRBD2. In germline, CDR1 is LNHDA, CDR2 SQIVND (reference sequence). J lost 8 bases, V lost 3 bases, and 5 bases had no gene match. The length of the CDR3 is 16 residues. The CDR3 bases are TGTGCCAGTAGTATGGGACTAGCGGGGGGCCGACATGAGCAGTTCTTC. The encoded protein is CASSMGLAGGRHEQFF.

This chain uses TRBV6-5 with TRBJ1-1; 7 bases fit TRBD1. This CDR3 is built from 14 residues. Germline V lookup: CDR1 MNHEY, CDR2 SVGAGI. V shed 5 bases and J 3 bases; nucleotides not matched to a gene: 6. The CDR3 DNA reads TGTGCCAGCAGTCTAGGGGGCGCGGACACTGAAGCTTTCTTT. Translating it yields CASSLGGADTEAFF.

The V and J genes are TRBV9 and TRBJ1-3; a weak D match, TRBD1 (5 bases). This CDR3 contains 18 residues. CDR1 and CDR2 from the germline V gene are SGDLS and YYNGEE. V was clipped by 0 bases and J by 0 bases, with 16 bases between them. The CDR3 loop reads CASSVELRGGLSGNTIYF. CDR3 in DNA: TGTGCCAGCAGCGTAGAACTTCGGGGGGGACTCTCTGGAAACACCATATATTTT. The entire variable domain, with the rest obtained from reference TRBV9 and TRBJ1-3, is as follows: DSGVTQTPKHLITATGQRVTLRCSPRSGDLSVYWYQQSLDQGLQFLIQYYNGEERAKGNILERFSAQQFPDLHSELNLSSLELGDSALYFCASSVELRGGLSGNTIYFGEGSWLTVV.

The rearrangement uses TRBV7-2 and TRBJ2-1; TRBD2 matches 10 bases. Germline-derived CDR1 and CDR2 are SGHTA and FQGNSA. The length of the CDR3 is 18 residues. V shed 0 bases and J 4 bases; nucleotides not matched to a gene: 9. The CDR3 spells CASSLAVPSGGSYNEQFF. The CDR3 coding sequence is TGTGCCAGCAGCTTAGCGGTACCTAGCGGGGGTAGTTACAATGAGCAGTTCTTC.

The gene calls are TRBV7-2 and TRBJ2-2; TRBD1 might be the D (6 bases). CDR3 length equals 15 residues. V was clipped by 1 base and J by 3 bases, with 9 bases between them. Germline V gene lookup returns CDR1 SGHTA and CDR2 FQGNSA. This CDR3 reads CASSLGQAYTGELFF. Here the CDR3 DNA reads TGTGCCAGCAGCTTAGGACAGGCCTACACCGGGGAGCTGTTTTTT.

This chain links TRBV6-5 with TRBJ2-1, with 8 bases aligning to TRBD2. This CDR3 spans 14 amino acids. V lost 5 bases and J lost 6; bases outside the gene matches: 6. The V gene's germline CDR1 is MNHEY and CDR2 SVGAGI. The CDR3 is CASSLGGDSNEQFF. For the CDR3, the DNA is TGTGCCAGCAGTCTCGGGGGGGATAGCAATGAGCAGTTCTTC.

The rearrangement joins TRBV14 to TRBJ2-5, with 9 bases matching TRBD1. With V trimmed by 8 bases and J by 6 bases, 10 bases remained unmatched. The CDR3 contains 14 residues. Per the germline V gene, CDR1 is SGHDN and CDR2 is FVKESK. The CDR3 here is CASGTGTGLQTQYF. For the CDR3, the DNA is TGTGCCAGCGGAACCGGGACAGGGCTGCAGACCCAGTACTTC.